Following are 7 T cell receptor beta chains from one sample sequenced in a study of shared clonotypes between healthy human individuals. TCRdb keeps only in-frame clones here, not all; method: immunoSEQ multiplex PCR. The sample comprises nearly 1 million clones, 76% of which are singletons, and over 1.3% rests with the top ten. Sequenced input: memory CD4+ T cells sorted from blood. Subset: CD45RA-negative fraction. These receptors all come from a man aged 18 to 29 in good health.

The rearrangement joins TRBV11-2 to TRBJ2-5; TRBD1 might be the D (5 bases). V was trimmed by 1 base and J by 6 bases, leaving 12 bases between them. The CDR3 has 14 amino acids. Germline CDR1 and CDR2: SGHAT and FQNNGV. CDR3 loop: CASSLVSGWQTQYF. The CDR3 DNA sequence: TGTGCCAGCAGCTTAGTTTCAGGGTGGCAGACCCAGTACTTC.

The V and J genes are TRBV5-1 and TRBJ1-5; D unresolved. Trimming pared 7 bases from V and 7 bases from J, leaving 15 bases between. The germline CDR1 and CDR2 sequences are SGHRS and YFSETQ. The CDR3 is 13 amino acids. In nucleotides, the CDR3 is TGCGCCAGCCGGCAGGAACTGAACCAGCCCCAGCATTTT. This sequence encodes CASRQELNQPQHF. The whole variable domain, filled in from reference TRBV5-1 and TRBJ1-5, reads KAGVTQTPRYLIKTRGQQVTLSCSPISGHRSVSWYQQTPGQGLQFLFEYFSETQRNKGNFPGRFSGRQFSNSRSEMNVSTLELGDSALYLCASRQELNQPQHFGDGTRLSIL.

The chain combines TRBV10-3 with TRBJ1-5, with TRBD1 matching 8 bases. V was pared by 11 bases and J by 2 bases, with 8 bases of the junction left unmatched. The CDR3 has 14 residues. Germline CDR1 reads ENHRY; CDR2 reads SYGVKD. Written as DNA, the CDR3 is TGTGCCCCAGGACAGGGCAGAGGCAATCAGCCCCAGCATTTT. The encoded protein is CAPGQGRGNQPQHF.

This clone was seen only a few times. This chain connects TRBV6-1 to TRBJ1-5, with D perhaps matching TRBD1 (6 bases). With 4 bases removed from V and 0 bases from J, the gap between germline ends came to 16 bases. Germline values: CDR1 MNHNS, CDR2 SASEGT. This CDR3 comprises 17 residues. The CDR3 here is CASSAPTGFGSNQPQHF. CDR3 coding DNA: TGTGCCAGCAGTGCCCCGACAGGATTTGGTAGCAATCAGCCCCAGCATTTT.

The chain recombines TRBV30 with TRBJ2-4; D gene unclear. This CDR3 has 12 amino acids. Trimming took 4 bases from V and 2 from J, leaving 6 bases between them. Germline CDR1 reads GTSNPN; CDR2 reads SVGIG (reference sequence). Written as DNA, the CDR3 is TGTGCCTGGACTAGATCCAAAAACATTCAGTACTTC. It translates to CAWTRSKNIQYF.

This chain links TRBV11-2 with TRBJ2-7; 7 nucleotides match TRBD1. Trimming cost V 1 base and J 5 bases; bases outside gene matches: 5. The CDR3 is 14 residues long. CDR1 is SGHAT and CDR2 is FQNNGV in the germline V gene. CDR3 residues: CASSLGQGRHEQYF. The CDR3 region has the DNA TGTGCCAGCAGCTTAGGACAGGGTAGACACGAGCAGTACTTC. Variable domain in full (rest from reference TRBV11-2 and TRBJ2-7): EAGVAQSPRYKIIEKRQSVAFWCNPISGHATLYWYQQILGQGPKLLIQFQNNGVVDDSQLPKDRFSAERLKGVDSTLKIQPAKLEDSAVYLCASSLGQGRHEQYFGPGTRLTVT.

The chain is built from TRBV25-1 and TRBJ1-3, with no clear D. Trimming cost V 0 bases and J 5 bases, with 14 bases left between them. CDR1 and CDR2 from the germline V gene are MGHDK and SYGVNS. The CDR3 has 16 residues. The CDR3 here is CASSEYIPRDRNTIYF. The CDR3 DNA follows: TGTGCCAGCAGTGAATATATCCCGCGGGATAGAAACACCATATATTTT.